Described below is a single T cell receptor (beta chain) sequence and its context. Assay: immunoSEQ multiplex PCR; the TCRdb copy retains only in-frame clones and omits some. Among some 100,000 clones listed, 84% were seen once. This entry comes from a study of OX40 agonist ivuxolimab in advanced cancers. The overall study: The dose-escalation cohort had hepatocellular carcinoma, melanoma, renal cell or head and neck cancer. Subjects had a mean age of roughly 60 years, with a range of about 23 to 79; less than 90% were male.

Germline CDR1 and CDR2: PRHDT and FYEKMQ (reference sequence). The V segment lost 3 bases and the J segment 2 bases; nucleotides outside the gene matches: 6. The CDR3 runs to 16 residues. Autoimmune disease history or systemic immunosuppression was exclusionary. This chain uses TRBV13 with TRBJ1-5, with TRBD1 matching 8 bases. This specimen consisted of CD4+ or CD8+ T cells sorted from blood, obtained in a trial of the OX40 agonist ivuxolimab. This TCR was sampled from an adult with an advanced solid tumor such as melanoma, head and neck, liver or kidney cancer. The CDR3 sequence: CASSLGGQVGNQPQHF. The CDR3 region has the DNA TGTGCCAGCAGCTTGGGGGGACAGGTCGGCAATCAGCCCCAGCATTTT.